This TCR beta chain was sequenced for a study of T cell responses to AZD1222 COVID-19 vaccine. Points from the study as a whole: Spike-specific TCR breadth and depth rose after two AZD1222 doses.

Assay: immunoSEQ multiplex PCR; the TCRdb copy retains only in-frame clones and omits some. Counted here are 150,000 to 200,000 clones, 85% to 95% occurring once; the ten biggest clones make up 4% to 5.5%. Comments on this clone: The antigen remains undetermined.

This CDR3 spans 13 amino acids. Per the germline V gene, CDR1 is MGHRA and CDR2 is YSYEKL. Between the trimmed V and J ends, which lost 3 bases and 5 bases, there was a span of 10 bases. This clonotype was obtained from an adult who received the AZD1222 COVID-19 vaccine. Sequencing was performed on peripheral blood, taken 28 days after the second AZD1222 dose. The V call is TRBV4-1, the J call TRBJ1-1; D gene unclear. The CDR3 loop is CASSHTGSTEAFF. CDR3 nucleotides: TGCGCCAGCAGCCATACCGGCAGTACTGAAGCTTTCTTT.